The next 20 T cell receptor beta chains were all read from a single sample in a study of T cells after yellow fever vaccination. TCRdb reanalysed the 5' RACE reads using MiXCR and keeps one entry per CDR3 protein. The sample includes about 96,000 distinct CDR3 sequences, roughly 10% seen only once; the top ten take roughly 17%. The specimen comprised CD8+ T cells not binding an NS4B(214-222) dextramer, sorted from PBMCs, sampled approximately 16 days after the first yellow fever vaccination. The receptor source for this set is a man aged 18 to 35 who received the YFV17D yellow fever vaccine.

This clonotype came up a few times. This chain connects TRBV7-9 to TRBJ2-7; D is unclear. Per the germline V gene, CDR1 is SEHNR and CDR2 is FQNEAQ (reference sequence). Trimming cost V 3 bases and J 0 bases, with 15 bases left between them. The CDR3 consists of 16 residues. CDR3 nucleotides: TGTGCCAGCAGCTTTCCCTCTGGACGGCCCTCCTACGAGCAGTACTTC. This sequence encodes CASSFPSGRPSYEQYF.

This clonotype has just a few counts. The J gene is TRBJ2-3, the V gene TRBV7-9; 11 bases map to TRBD2. Trimming took 5 bases from V and 1 from J; bases not matched to a gene: 2. The germline CDR1 and CDR2 sequences are SEHNR and FQNEAQ (reference sequence). The CDR3 is 15 amino acids. The CDR3 sequence is CASSKGLAGTDTQYF. The CDR3 bases are TGTGCCAGCAGCAAGGGACTAGCGGGCACAGATACGCAGTATTTT.

This clonotype was counted between two and nine times. This chain joins TRBV10-3 and TRBJ2-3; D uncertain. Germline V CDR1 and CDR2: ENHRY, SYGVKD. With 6 bases removed from V and 0 bases from J, the gap between germline ends came to 7 bases. The CDR3 has 13 amino acids. This CDR3 is CAIRDPSTDTQYF. The DNA of the CDR3 is TGTGCCATCAGGGACCCAAGCACAGATACGCAGTATTTT.

The chain is built from TRBV4-3 and TRBJ1-6; the D is unclear. Deletions cut 3 bases from V and 10 bases from J, with 19 bases between. This CDR3 has 16 amino acids. Germline CDR1 is LGHNA and CDR2 is YSLEER. CDR3 DNA sequence: TGCGCCAGCAGCCACCGGATCGGACGGCCAAACTCACCCCTCCACTTT. Protein product: CASSHRIGRPNSPLHF.

This clonotype has a count of ten or more. This chain uses TRBV15 with TRBJ1-1; D not resolved. The CDR3 runs 13 residues. The V gene lost 2 bases and the J gene lost 4 bases, with 8 bases spanning the gap. CDR1 is LNHNV, CDR2 YYDKDF, per germline (reference sequence). The CDR3 DNA reads TGTGCCACCAGCAGAAGAGACGGCACTGAAGCTTTCTTT. This codes for CATSRRDGTEAFF.

The chain joins TRBV7-9 to TRBJ2-3, with a tentative D call TRBD1 (6 bases). The CDR3 consists of 15 residues. Trimming pared 5 bases from V and 0 bases from J, leaving 12 bases between. Per germline, CDR1 SEHNR and CDR2 FQNEAQ (reference sequence). The CDR3, as DNA: TGTGCCAGCAGCGACCGCGACAGGAGCACAGATACGCAGTATTTT. It is translated as CASSDRDRSTDTQYF.

This clonotype was counted many times. The chain has TRBV4-2 and TRBJ2-3; 9 bases are a match to TRBD2. V lost 0 bases to trimming and J lost 4 bases; unmatched junction nucleotides: 2. Germline loops: CDR1 LGHNA, CDR2 YNFKEQ. CDR3 length: 15 amino acids. The CDR3 here is CASSQERGGPDTQYF. In DNA form, the CDR3 reads TGTGCCAGCAGCCAAGAGCGGGGGGGCCCAGATACGCAGTATTTT.

V gene TRBV27 combines with J gene TRBJ1-5; no clear D. The CDR3 has 13 amino acids. CDR1 is MNHEY, CDR2 SMNVEV, per germline (reference sequence). The ends were cut back, 3 bases at V and 5 bases at J, with 8 bases in the middle. The CDR3 is CASSFKGYQPQHF. CDR3 DNA: TGTGCCAGCAGTTTTAAAGGTTATCAGCCCCAGCATTTT.

This sequence joins TRBV20-1 and TRBJ1-1; D might be TRBD1 (5 bases). V was trimmed by 3 bases and J by 2 bases, leaving 13 bases between them. The CDR3 length is 14 residues. Germline assignment: CDR1 DFQATT and CDR2 SNEGSKA (reference sequence). CDR3 loop: CSARPEQANTEAFF. For the CDR3, the DNA is TGCAGTGCTAGGCCAGAACAGGCAAACACTGAAGCTTTCTTT.

This clonotype has just a few counts. The rearrangement links TRBV6-5 to TRBJ2-6; D gene unclear. V was shortened by 1 base and J by 1 base, with 2 bases between the two germline ends. This CDR3 has 14 residues. CDR1 is MNHEY, CDR2 SVGAGI, per germline. CDR3: CASSYYSGANVLTF. The CDR3 DNA reads as TGTGCCAGCAGTTACTATTCTGGGGCCAACGTCCTGACTTTC.

This clonotype was seen many times. V is TRBV19 and J is TRBJ2-7; D tentatively fits TRBD1 or TRBD2 (5 bases each). Germline V gene sequence: CDR1 LNHDA, CDR2 SQIVND (reference sequence). The CDR3 contains 11 residues. V dropped 5 bases and J dropped 3 bases, with 5 bases sitting between them. DNA for the CDR3: TGTGCCAGTAGTGGGGGCTACGAGCAGTACTTC. This sequence encodes CASSGGYEQYF.

This clonotype turned up a few times. The chain couples TRBV6-5 to TRBJ2-2; D is ambiguous. The CDR3 runs to 14 residues. CDR1 and CDR2 from the germline V gene are MNHEY and SVGAGI. Trimming cost V 2 bases and J 4 bases, with 8 bases left between them. This CDR3 is CASSYGPSTGELFF. CDR3 in DNA: TGTGCCAGCAGTTACGGCCCGAGCACCGGGGAGCTGTTTTTT.

The chain links TRBV5-6 to TRBJ1-1; D not certain. Germline V gene sequence: CDR1 SGHDT, CDR2 YYEEEE. The V end lost 0 bases, the J end lost 1 base, and 13 bases lay between the germline ends. The CDR3 runs to 16 residues. CDR3 DNA: TGTGCCAGCAGCTTGGTGAAAGGACGGGAGAACACTGAAGCTTTCTTT. It yields the protein CASSLVKGRENTEAFF.

This clonotype has a handful of counts. The gene calls are TRBV28 and TRBJ1-2; D perhaps matches TRBD1 (5 bases). CDR3 length: 11 amino acids. Trimming stripped 6 bases from V and 8 bases from J, with 10 bases between. Germline CDR1 reads MDHEN; CDR2 reads SYDVKM. This CDR3 reads CASSDSRGYTF. Written as DNA, the CDR3 is TGTGCCAGCAGCGACAGTAGAGGCTACACCTTC.

As regards this clonotype: The junction departs from germline at one end; a sequencing error may be responsible. The chain recombines TRBV6-2 or TRBV6-3 with TRBJ2-7; D is possibly TRBD1 (6 bases). The CDR3 consists of 14 residues. Germline V lookup: CDR1 MNHEY, CDR2 SVGEGT. The CDR3 coding sequence is TGTGTCAGCAGTAAACAGGGCAGCTCCTACGAGCAGTACTTC. This encodes CVSSKQGSSYEQYF.

The chain links TRBV23-1 to TRBJ1-4; 7 bases match TRBD1. TRBV23-1 is given ORF status, its function remaining uncertain. The CDR3 consists of 14 residues. V lost 7 bases to trimming and J lost 6 bases; unmatched junction nucleotides: 8. This CDR3 reads CASKKTGQDEKLFF. The CDR3 nucleotides are TGCGCCAGCAAGAAGACAGGGCAAGATGAAAAACTGTTTTTT.

This clonotype appeared a few times. The chain is built from TRBV10-3 and TRBJ2-3; D might be TRBD1 or TRBD2, each matching 5 bases. Germline loops: CDR1 ENHRY, CDR2 SYGVKD. Trimming shortened V by 2 bases and J by 4 bases, and 10 bases separated the two germline ends. CDR3 length: 14 amino acids. The CDR3 sequence: CAISEAGTADTQYF. In DNA form, the CDR3 reads TGTGCCATCAGTGAGGCCGGGACGGCAGATACGCAGTATTTT.

This clonotype was counted at least ten times. V usage is TRBV7-6 and J usage is TRBJ2-1; TRBD2 agrees at 8 bases. Germline V gene sequence: CDR1 SGHVS, CDR2 FNYEAQ. CDR3 length equals 14 residues. The ends lost 4 bases at V and 7 bases at J; junction bases unmatched: 6. DNA of the CDR3: TGTGCCAGCAGCTCTGGGCGGGGGGATAATGAGCAGTTCTTC. Its translation is CASSSGRGDNEQFF.

This clonotype was counted only a few times. CDR3 sequence reads: CASSSLQGGSTDTQYF. In DNA form, the CDR3 reads TGTGCCAGCAGTTCCCTACAGGGTGGTAGCACAGATACGCAGTATTTT. The chain recombines TRBV27 with TRBJ2-3, with TRBD1 as a possible D gene (6 bases). The ends were cut back, 4 bases at V and 0 bases at J, with 14 bases in the middle. Germline V gene lookup returns CDR1 MNHEY and CDR2 SMNVEV (reference sequence). This CDR3 contains 16 residues.

In its sample, this clonotype was seen many times. V is TRBV12-3 or TRBV12-4 and J is TRBJ2-7, with D hard to call. The length of the CDR3 is 12 residues. V lost 3 bases and J lost 2, with 5 bases in between. CDR3 sequence: CASSLPPYEQYV. As DNA, the CDR3 is TGTGCCAGCAGTTTGCCCCCCTACGAGCAGTACGTC.